One and the same sample provided the 25 T cell receptor beta chains below, sequenced in a study of shared clonotypes between healthy human individuals. The method was immunoSEQ multiplex PCR; TCRdb's version includes in-frame clones alone and lacks a portion of them. The sample consists of fewer than 150,000 clones, more than 65% of them appearing once. Sample: memory CD8+ T cells sorted from blood. The subset here: CD45RO+ cells pooled with CCR7-negative TemRA cells. The receptor source for this set is a woman aged 25 to 39 in good health.

This chain's CDR3 is CASSQVGGGEQYF. The CDR3 coding sequence is TGCGCCAGCAGCCAGGTCGGGGGAGGGGAGCAGTACTTC. The chain has TRBV4-1 and TRBJ2-7; 7 nucleotides line up with TRBD2. Germline CDR1 reads MGHRA; CDR2 reads YSYEKL. This CDR3 is 13 amino acids long. J lost 7 bases, V lost 3 bases, and 6 bases had no gene match.

The chain uses TRBV25-1 and TRBJ1-4; D ambiguous. CDR1 and CDR2 from the germline V gene are MGHDK and SYGVNS. Trimming took off 3 bases at V and 8 bases at J, with 4 bases between the two ends. There are 11 residues in the CDR3. CDR3 loop: CASSEDEKLFF. In DNA, the CDR3 is TGTGCCAGCAGTGAGGACGAAAAACTGTTTTTT.

The V call is TRBV29-1, the J call TRBJ2-7, with D perhaps TRBD1 (6 bases). CDR3 length: 18 residues. CDR1 and CDR2 from the germline V gene are SQVTM and ANQGSEA. V was cut by 1 base and J by 2 bases, with 24 bases left in between. The CDR3: CSVEGSGIQGSSTYEQYF. The CDR3 coding sequence is TGCAGCGTTGAAGGTTCGGGCATACAGGGTTCGTCAACCTACGAGCAGTACTTC.

This clone was observed a handful of times. The rearrangement joins TRBV28 to TRBJ1-4; D possibly corresponds to TRBD1 (5 bases). Germline V gives CDR1 MDHEN, CDR2 SYDVKM. This CDR3 has 17 residues. Trimming cost V 4 bases and J 6 bases, with 21 bases left between them. CDR3 residues: CASSSTGVAFRDEKLFF. The DNA for the CDR3 is TGTGCCAGCAGTTCAACCGGCGTAGCCTTCAGGGATGAAAAACTGTTTTTT.

This clone was observed many times. The V call is TRBV6-4, the J call TRBJ2-3, with D possibly being TRBD1 (5 bases). The V and J ends lost 0 bases and 2 bases respectively, with 9 bases between them. Germline-derived CDR1 and CDR2 are MRHNA and SNTAGT. This CDR3 comprises 15 residues. CDR3 amino acids: CASSDSKGDTDTQYF. CDR3 bases: TGTGCCAGCAGTGACTCGAAAGGGGACACAGATACGCAGTATTTT.

This clone was picked up a small number of times. Other DNA sequences in the same sample also yield this CDR3. The gene calls are TRBV11-2 and TRBJ2-3; D is ambiguous. The V end was cut by 2 bases, the J end by 0 bases, with 9 bases between. From germline, CDR1 is SGHAT and CDR2 FQNNGV. The CDR3 length is 15 residues. CDR3 loop: CASSLLGTSTDTQYF. CDR3 DNA sequence: TGTGCCAGCAGCTTATTGGGAACTAGCACAGATACGCAGTATTTT.

This chain connects TRBV5-1 to TRBJ1-1; D possibly corresponds to TRBD1 (6 bases). V was shortened by 0 bases and J by 4 bases, with 13 bases between the two germline ends. The CDR3 sequence is 15 residues long. Germline V gives CDR1 SGHRS, CDR2 YFSETQ. The CDR3 spells CASSLEFGGPTEAFF. CDR3 nucleotide sequence: TGCGCCAGCAGCTTGGAGTTCGGGGGCCCCACTGAAGCTTTCTTT.

This clone was seen only a few times. CDR3 coding DNA: TGTGCCAGCAGTACGGGACAGGGAACCGCCGGGGAGCTGTTTTTT. It encodes CASSTGQGTAGELFF. V and J are TRBV6-4 and TRBJ2-2, with 9 bases identical to TRBD1. The germline CDR1 and CDR2 sequences are MRHNA and SNTAGT. The trim removed 5 bases at V and 6 bases at J, leaving 7 bases unmatched. This CDR3 has 15 residues.

This clone was seen a few times. This chain uses TRBV6-1 with TRBJ2-7; D unresolved. The CDR3 spans 12 residues. Looked up from germline, CDR1 is MNHNS and CDR2 is SASEGT. V lost 2 bases and J lost 11, with 13 bases in between. The CDR3 region has the DNA TGTGCCAGCAGTGAATACGGCTCCTTCGAGTACTTC. Its translation is CASSEYGSFEYF.

Ten or more counts support this clone. The same CDR3 is also encoded by other DNA sequences in this sample. The rearrangement links TRBV4-1 to TRBJ2-7; D tentatively fits TRBD1 or TRBD2 (5 bases each). V was shortened by 3 bases and J by 0 bases, with 9 bases between the two germline ends. CDR1 MGHRA and CDR2 YSYEKL come from the germline V gene. This CDR3 has 14 residues. CDR3 amino acids: CASSHPGPSYEQYF. The CDR3 coding sequence is TGCGCCAGCAGCCATCCGGGGCCCTCCTACGAGCAGTACTTC.

The chain links TRBV14 to TRBJ1-2; possible D gene TRBD1, 6 bases. Germline CDR1 SGHDN, CDR2 FVKESK. Trimming left V 6 bases short and J 4 bases short, with 15 bases between. The CDR3 is 14 amino acids. The CDR3 nucleotides read TGTGCCAGCAGTCTTACGACAGGCCCCTATGGCTACACCTTC. As protein: CASSLTTGPYGYTF.

The CDR3 sequence: CASSEGRDSRYEQYF. The DNA of the CDR3 is TGTGCCAGCAGTGAAGGACGGGACAGCCGTTACGAGCAGTACTTC. The V gene is TRBV25-1, the J gene TRBJ2-7, with 7 nucleotides matching TRBD1. With 2 bases clipped from V and 4 bases from J, the junction kept 8 bases outside the gene matches. The germline CDR1 and CDR2 sequences are MGHDK and SYGVNS. The CDR3 contains 15 residues.

The chain links TRBV19 to TRBJ2-1; 10 nucleotides agree with TRBD2. This CDR3 is built from 17 residues. The V gene end was trimmed by 5 bases and the J gene end by 1 base; junction bases not matched to a gene: 8. The V gene's germline CDR1 is LNHDA and CDR2 SQIVND (reference sequence). CDR3 sequence reads: CASSLWTSGPSYNEQFF. In nucleotides, the CDR3 is TGTGCCAGTAGTCTGTGGACTAGCGGACCGTCCTACAATGAGCAGTTCTTC.

The chain links TRBV6-1 to TRBJ2-7; TRBD1 is a possible D gene (5 bases). Germline V lookup: CDR1 MNHNS, CDR2 SASEGT. The ends were cut back, 0 bases at V and 3 bases at J, with 12 bases in the middle. The CDR3 has 15 amino acids. This chain's CDR3 is CASSEAQGHLYEQYF. DNA for the CDR3: TGTGCCAGCAGTGAAGCGCAGGGCCACCTCTACGAGCAGTACTTC.

This clone was detected only a few times. The chain links TRBV6-6 to TRBJ1-5; weak D call: TRBD1 (6 bases). The CDR3 sequence is 16 residues long. Germline V gene sequence: CDR1 MNHNY, CDR2 SVGAGI (reference sequence). With 5 bases removed from V and 0 bases from J, the gap between germline ends came to 14 bases. The CDR3 reads CASSPLDSVSNQPQHF. The CDR3 nucleotides read TGTGCCAGCAGTCCTTTGGACAGCGTTAGCAATCAGCCCCAGCATTTT.

The chain carries TRBV7-9 and TRBJ2-5; D is uncertain. CDR3 size: 12 residues. Germline CDR1 SEHNR, CDR2 FQNEAQ (reference sequence). The V end was cut by 2 bases, the J end by 4 bases, with 5 bases between. The CDR3 DNA sequence: TGTGCCAGCAGCTTACAGGCAGAGACCCAGTACTTC. Translating gives CASSLQAETQYF.

The chain joins TRBV14 to TRBJ1-2; D gene uncertain. Germline V gene sequence: CDR1 SGHDN, CDR2 FVKESK. The CDR3 is 13 amino acids. V shed 1 base and J shed 6 bases, with 9 bases lying between them. The CDR3 coding sequence is TGTGCCAGCAGCCAAGTGGGCCTGCATGGCTACACCTTC. Protein: CASSQVGLHGYTF. The variable domain in full, completed from reference TRBV14 and TRBJ1-2, reads EAGVTQFPSHSVIEKGQTVTLRCDPISGHDNLYWYRRVMGKEIKFLLHFVKESKQDESGMPNNRFLAERTGGTYSTLKVQPAELEDSGVYFCASSQVGLHGYTFGSGTRLTVV.

CDR3 sequence (DNA): TGTGCCAGCAGTGAAGAGGGGACCGGGAGCTCCTACAATGAGCAGTTCTTC. It yields the protein CASSEEGTGSSYNEQFF. The V call is TRBV2, the J call TRBJ2-1; perhaps TRBD2 as D (6 bases). The CDR3 is 17 residues long. V lost 1 base and J 0 bases, leaving 13 bases between the germline ends. Germline V gene sequence: CDR1 SNHLY, CDR2 FYNNEI.

The rearrangement links TRBV6-1 to TRBJ1-5; possible D gene TRBD1, 6 bases. Germline CDR1 reads MNHNS; CDR2 reads SASEGT. Trimming took 2 bases from V and 1 from J, leaving 9 bases between them. The CDR3 extends over 15 amino acids. CDR3: CASSEFRGSNQPQHF. DNA of the CDR3: TGTGCCAGCAGTGAATTCAGGGGCAGCAATCAGCCCCAGCATTTT.

This clone is termed medium-sized. The V and J genes are TRBV15 and TRBJ1-4; a possible D gene is TRBD1 (6 bases). The CDR3 has 13 amino acids. Trimming removed 8 bases from V and 8 bases from J, with 15 bases in between. CDR1 is LNHNV, CDR2 YYDKDF, per germline (reference sequence). CDR3 in DNA: TGTGCCACCTCCTACAGGGAGGAAGAAAAACTGTTTTTT. This encodes CATSYREEEKLFF. Complete variable domain (other parts from reference TRBV15 and TRBJ1-4): DAMVIQNPRYQVTQFGKPVTLSCSQTLNHNVMYWYQQKSSQAPKLLFHYYDKDFNNEADTPDNFQSRRPNTSFCFLDIRSPGLGDTAMYLCATSYREEEKLFFGSGTQLSVL.

The chain employs TRBV9 and TRBJ1-1; D remains unclear. This CDR3 region has 12 residues. The V gene lost 4 bases and the J gene lost 1 base, with 5 bases spanning the gap. Germline V gene lookup returns CDR1 SGDLS and CDR2 YYNGEE. As DNA, the CDR3 is TGTGCCAGCAGCCTAGCGAACACTGAAGCTTTCTTT. Translating gives CASSLANTEAFF. Drawing the rest from reference TRBV9 and TRBJ1-1, the complete variable domain is DSGVTQTPKHLITATGQRVTLRCSPRSGDLSVYWYQQSLDQGLQFLIQYYNGEERAKGNILERFSAQQFPDLHSELNLSSLELGDSALYFCASSLANTEAFFGQGTRLTVV.

The rearrangement uses TRBV23-1 and TRBJ2-1, with D uncertain. TRBV23-1 is an open reading frame, and its role is uncertain. The V end lost 8 bases, the J end lost 0 bases, and 11 bases lay between the germline ends. The length of the CDR3 is 14 residues. For the CDR3, the DNA is TGCGCCAGCTCGGGCCCGAGCTCCTACAATGAGCAGTTCTTC. It encodes CASSGPSSYNEQFF.

This clone has just a few counts. The identical CDR3 is also encoded by other nucleotide sequences in the sample. The V and J genes are TRBV27 and TRBJ2-7; D gene uncertain. The CDR3 runs 14 residues. Germline CDR1 and CDR2: MNHEY and SMNVEV (reference sequence). Trimming removed 4 bases from V and 0 bases from J, with 10 bases in between. The CDR3 DNA reads as TGTGCCAGCAGTTCCACCGGTAGCTCCTACGAGCAGTACTTC. It translates to CASSSTGSSYEQYF.

The chain is built from TRBV9 and TRBJ1-2; D call uncertain. The V and J ends lost 3 bases and 2 bases respectively, with 11 bases between them. The germline CDR1 and CDR2 sequences are SGDLS and YYNGEE. The CDR3 sequence is 14 residues long. CDR3 sequence reads: CASSAPHGNYGYTF. CDR3 nucleotides: TGTGCCAGCAGCGCCCCTCACGGGAACTATGGCTACACCTTC.

The chain links TRBV5-5 to TRBJ2-7, with 7 bases aligning to TRBD1. The CDR3 spans 14 residues. Germline assignment: CDR1 SGHKS and CDR2 YYEKEE (reference sequence). V lost 4 bases and J lost 0; bases outside the gene matches: 4. The CDR3 is CASSQQGFSYEQYF. In DNA, the CDR3 is TGTGCCAGCAGCCAACAGGGGTTCTCCTACGAGCAGTACTTC.